The source of this T cell receptor beta chain is a study of T cells after yellow fever vaccination. Study-wide background: Preparation of fractions with low cell numbers was performed using SMART-Seq v4 Ultra Low Input. Study-wide findings and caveats: Clones that expanded after primary vaccination mostly reappeared after the booster (just under 98% CD4, 88% CD8).

The CDR3 covers 15 residues. V was cut by 8 bases and J by 1 base, with 14 bases left in between. From germline, CDR1 is MNHEY and CDR2 SVGAGI. In this sample, this clonotype turned up many times. From the 5' RACE reads, TCRdb called clonotypes with MiXCR, one entry per CDR3 protein. The sample lists under 55,000 distinct CDR3 sequences; 6.5% to 8.5% were seen once. V and J are TRBV6-5 and TRBJ2-2; D uncertain. The sample was CD8+ T cells not binding an NS4B(214-222) dextramer, sorted from PBMCs, taken roughly 47 days after the first yellow fever vaccination. This receptor was obtained from a man aged 18 to 30 who received the YFV17D yellow fever vaccine. The CDR3: CASHIALGNTGELFF. In DNA, the CDR3 is TGTGCCAGCCACATCGCGCTAGGGAACACCGGGGAGCTGTTTTTT.